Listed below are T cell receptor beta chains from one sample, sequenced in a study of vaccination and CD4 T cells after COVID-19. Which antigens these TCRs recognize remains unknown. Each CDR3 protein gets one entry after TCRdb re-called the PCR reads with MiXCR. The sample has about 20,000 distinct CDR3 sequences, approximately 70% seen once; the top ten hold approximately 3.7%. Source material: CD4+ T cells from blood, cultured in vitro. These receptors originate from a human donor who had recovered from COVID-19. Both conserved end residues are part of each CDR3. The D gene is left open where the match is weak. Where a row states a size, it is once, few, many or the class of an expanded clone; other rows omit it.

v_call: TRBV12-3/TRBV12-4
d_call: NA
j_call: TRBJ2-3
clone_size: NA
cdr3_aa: CASSLTGNGQHTQYF
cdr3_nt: TGTGCCAGCAGTCTAACAGGGAATGGGCAACATACGCAGTATTTT

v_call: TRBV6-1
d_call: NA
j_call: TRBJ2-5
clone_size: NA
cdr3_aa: CASSERFHGRPLETQYF
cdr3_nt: TGTGCCAGCAGTGAACGGTTCCATGGACGCCCGCTGGAGACCCAGTACTTC

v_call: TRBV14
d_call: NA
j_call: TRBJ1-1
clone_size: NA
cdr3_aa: CASSRRGQNTEAFF
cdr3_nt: TGTGCCAGCAGCCGCCGCGGACAGAACACTGAAGCTTTCTTT

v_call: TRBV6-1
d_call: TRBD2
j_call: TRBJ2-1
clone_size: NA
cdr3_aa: CASSESSGIPNEQFF
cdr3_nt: TGTGCCAGCAGTGAATCTAGCGGGATCCCAAATGAGCAGTTCTTC

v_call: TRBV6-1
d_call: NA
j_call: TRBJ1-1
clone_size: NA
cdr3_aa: CASSSSLGTEAFF
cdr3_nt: TGTGCCAGCAGCTCTTCTCTGGGGACTGAAGCTTTCTTT

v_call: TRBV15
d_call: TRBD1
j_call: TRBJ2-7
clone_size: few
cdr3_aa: CATSRDGGQEYEQYF
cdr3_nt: TGTGCCACCAGCAGAGATGGCGGACAGGAGTACGAGCAGTACTTC

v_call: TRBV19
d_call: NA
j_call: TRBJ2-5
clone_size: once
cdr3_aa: CASSRRVQETQYF
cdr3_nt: TGTGCCAGTAGTAGGAGGGTCCAAGAGACCCAGTACTTC

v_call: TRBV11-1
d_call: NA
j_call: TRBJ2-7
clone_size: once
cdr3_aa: CASSLGLIYEQYF
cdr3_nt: TGTGCCAGCAGCTTGGGACTGATCTACGAGCAGTACTTC

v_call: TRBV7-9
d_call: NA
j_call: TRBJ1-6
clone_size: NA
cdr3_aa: CASSLAPNSPLHF
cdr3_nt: TGTGCCAGCAGCTTAGCCCCGAATTCACCCCTCCACTTT

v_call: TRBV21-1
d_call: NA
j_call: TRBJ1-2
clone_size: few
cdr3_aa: CASSIYGDAANYGYTF
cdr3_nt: TGTGCCAGCAGCATCTACGGGGACGCCGCTAACTATGGCTACACCTTC

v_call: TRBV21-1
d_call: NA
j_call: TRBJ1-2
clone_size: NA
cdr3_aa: CASSNGGQNYGYTF
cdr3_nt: TGTGCCAGCAGCAATGGGGGGCAAAACTATGGCTACACCTTC

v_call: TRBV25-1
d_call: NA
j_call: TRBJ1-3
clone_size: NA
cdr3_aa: CASSIGGQRGNTIYF
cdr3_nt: TGTGCCAGCAGTATTGGGGGGCAGAGAGGAAACACCATATATTTT

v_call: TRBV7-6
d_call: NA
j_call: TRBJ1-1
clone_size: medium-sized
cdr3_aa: CASSLVWSVAFF
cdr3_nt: TGTGCCAGCAGCTTAGTTTGGTCTGTAGCTTTCTTT

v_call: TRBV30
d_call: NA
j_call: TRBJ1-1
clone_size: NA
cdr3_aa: CAWSVLGGRAFF
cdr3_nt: TGTGCCTGGAGTGTACTCGGGGGGAGAGCTTTCTTT

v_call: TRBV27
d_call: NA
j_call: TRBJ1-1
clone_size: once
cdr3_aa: CASSISSGGLEAFF
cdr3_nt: TGTGCCAGCAGTATCTCCTCGGGGGGCCTTGAAGCTTTCTTT

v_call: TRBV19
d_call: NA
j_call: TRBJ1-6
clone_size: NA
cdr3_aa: CASSTRQAGKANSPLHF
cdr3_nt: TGTGCCAGTAGTACCCGACAGGCGGGGAAGGCCAATTCACCCCTCCACTTT

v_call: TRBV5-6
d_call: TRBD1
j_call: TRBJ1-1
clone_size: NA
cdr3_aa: CASSLGTGGDYTEAFF
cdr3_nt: TGTGCCAGCAGCTTGGGGACAGGGGGCGATTACACTGAAGCTTTCTTT

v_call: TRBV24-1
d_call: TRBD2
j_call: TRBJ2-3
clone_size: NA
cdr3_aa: CATSDRGLAGGFTDTQYF
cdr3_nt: TGTGCCACCAGCGACCGAGGACTAGCGGGAGGCTTTACAGATACGCAGTATTTT

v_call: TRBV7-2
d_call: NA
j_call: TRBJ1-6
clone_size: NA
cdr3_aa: CASSLRGPRDSPLHF
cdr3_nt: TGTGCCAGCAGCTTAAGGGGACCCAGGGATTCACCCCTCCACTTT

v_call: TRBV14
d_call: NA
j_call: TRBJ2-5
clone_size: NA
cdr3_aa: CASSLGSGRQETQYF
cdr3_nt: TGTGCCAGCAGCCTCGGGAGCGGGCGCCAAGAGACCCAGTACTTC

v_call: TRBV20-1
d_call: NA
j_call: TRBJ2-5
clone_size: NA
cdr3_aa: CSAGEGVRETQYF
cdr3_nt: TGCAGTGCTGGGGAGGGGGTTCGGGAGACCCAGTACTTC

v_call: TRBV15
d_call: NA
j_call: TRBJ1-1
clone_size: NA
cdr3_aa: CATSREEGTEAFF
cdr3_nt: TGTGCCACCAGCAGAGAGGAGGGCACTGAAGCTTTCTTT